This TCR beta chain was profiled in a study of shared clonotypes between healthy human individuals. Comments on this clone: Its antigen remains unidentified.

V lost 1 base, J lost 8 bases, and 13 bases stayed unmatched. The length of the CDR3 is 19 residues. Germline assignment: CDR1 SGHTA and CDR2 FQGNSA. Clones were read by immunoSEQ multiplex PCR, and TCRdb kept only the in-frame ones, dropping some. The sample lists 2 million to 2.5 million clones; around 95% were seen once. Study outcomes and limitations: In general, naive subsets displayed greater estimated richness than memory subsets did.

The sample was naive CD4+ T cells sorted from blood. Subset in this sample: CD45RA+ positively selected. The TCR was taken from a man between 18 and 29 years old in good health. V is TRBV7-2 and J is TRBJ2-1, with TRBD2 matching over 14 bases. The CDR3 DNA reads as TGTGCCAGCAGCTTAGATGGCCAGACTAGCGGGGGGGTAATATATGAGCAGTTCTTC. Its protein is CASSLDGQTSGGVIYEQFF.